Sequencing of this T cell receptor beta chain was carried out in a study of persistence of HIV-infected CD4 T cells. On the study more broadly: Isolated cells were CMV- and HIV-1 Gag-responding CD4+ T cells.

Notes on the study in general: Bulk TCR data could not be restricted to HIV-1-infected CMV-responding cells. TCR oligoclonality correlated with proviral oligoclonality in the same sorted populations.

A single count supports this clone. The antigen is not known. The immunoSEQ assay was version 4, run in survey mode. The table came from immunoSEQ multiplex PCR; TCRdb's copy has only in-frame clones and leaves some out. The sample holds 25,000 to 35,000 clones, roughly four fifths seen once. Cells were stimulated with CMV-infected fibroblast lysates at 8.5 to 10 ug/mL. CD40L/CD69 double-negative CD45RO-high memory CD4+ T cells were collected. This CDR3 comprises 15 residues. The germline CDR1 and CDR2 sequences are SGHTA and FQGNSA. V gave up 5 bases and J gave up 5 bases, with 19 bases separating them.

Sequenced here: CD4+ T cells sorted from PBMCs after approximately 19-hour stimulation, sampled from a patient who received antiretroviral therapy. The TCR comes from an adult man with HIV who was CMV-seropositive. The chain combines TRBV7-2 with TRBJ2-7; D perhaps matches TRBD1 (6 bases). The CDR3 reads CASSLGTTGVNEQYF. The CDR3 bases are TGTGCCAGCAGCCTCGGGACAACCGGGGTCAACGAGCAGTACTTC.